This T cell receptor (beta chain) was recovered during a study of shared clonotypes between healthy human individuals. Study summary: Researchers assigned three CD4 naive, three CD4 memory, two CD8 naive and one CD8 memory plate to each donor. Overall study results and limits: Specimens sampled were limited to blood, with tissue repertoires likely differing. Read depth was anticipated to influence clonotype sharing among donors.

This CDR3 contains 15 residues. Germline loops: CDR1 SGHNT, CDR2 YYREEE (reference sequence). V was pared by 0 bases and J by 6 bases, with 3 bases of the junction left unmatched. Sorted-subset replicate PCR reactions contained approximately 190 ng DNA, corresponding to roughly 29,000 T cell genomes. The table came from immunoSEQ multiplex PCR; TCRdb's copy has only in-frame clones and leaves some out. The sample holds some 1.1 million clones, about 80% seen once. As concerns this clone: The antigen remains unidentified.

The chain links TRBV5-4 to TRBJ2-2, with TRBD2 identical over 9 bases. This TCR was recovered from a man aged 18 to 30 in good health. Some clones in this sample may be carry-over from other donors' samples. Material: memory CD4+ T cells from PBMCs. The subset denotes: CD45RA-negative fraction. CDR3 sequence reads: CASSLGLAVAGELFF. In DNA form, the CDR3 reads TGTGCCAGCAGCTTGGGACTAGCGGTTGCCGGGGAGCTGTTTTTT.